Listed here are 16 T cell receptor beta chains from one sample, sequenced in a study of PD-L1 blockade in urothelial cancer (dated by TCRdb to 2016 to 2017). The library was obtained by the immunoSEQ multiplex PCR assay. TCRdb carries this immuneACCESS record with in-frame sequences only. Its versions omit some clonotypes, under half of them owing to an unresolved V gene in the studies checked, with the rest unexplained. The sample table lists tens of thousands of clones, approximately 85% of them with a count of one. The top ten constitute more than 1.5% of the sample. The time point label, as the study defines it: pretreatment peripheral blood. The sample in question was PBMCs, obtained around atezolizumab (anti-PD-L1) treatment. The receptor set was obtained from a man aged 50 or older with urothelial cancer.

The chain couples TRBV5-6 to TRBJ1-5, with 8 bases fitting TRBD1. The junction had 8 bases not matched to a gene; V was cut back by 2 bases and J by 7 bases. Germline V lookup: CDR1 SGHDT, CDR2 YYEEEE. CDR3 size: 15 residues. In DNA, the CDR3 is TGTGCCAGCAGCTTCGGCCAGGGGGCAAGACAGCCCCAGCATTTT. Protein product: CASSFGQGARQPQHF.

Only one count was recorded for this clone. This chain joins TRBV29-1 and TRBJ1-2; D may be TRBD1 (6 bases). V dropped 7 bases and J dropped 3 bases, with 12 bases sitting between them. Germline-derived CDR1 and CDR2 are SQVTM and ANQGSEA. CDR3 length equals 12 residues. This CDR3 is CSAVTGYYGYTF. The CDR3 DNA reads TGCAGCGCCGTGACAGGCTACTATGGCTACACCTTC.

This clone occurred a few times. V is TRBV10-3 and J is TRBJ2-7; 10 bases are shared with TRBD1. With V trimmed by 2 bases and J by 2 bases, 3 bases remained unmatched. Germline V gene sequence: CDR1 ENHRY, CDR2 SYGVKD. There are 15 residues in the CDR3. CDR3 in DNA: TGTGCCATCAGTGAGCCGGGACAGGGGACCTACGAGCAGTACGTC. Protein product: CAISEPGQGTYEQYV.

This chain joins TRBV9 and TRBJ2-5; 10 bases align to TRBD1. Germline loops: CDR1 SGDLS, CDR2 YYNGEE. The CDR3 runs 14 residues. The junction had 5 bases not matched to a gene; V was cut back by 4 bases and J by 5 bases. In DNA form, the CDR3 reads TGTGCCAGCAGCACCCTGACAGGGGGCGAGACCCAGTACTTC. It translates to CASSTLTGGETQYF.

The genes are TRBV2 and TRBJ1-3, with D possibly matching TRBD1 (6 bases). Trimming shortened V by 7 bases and J by 0 bases, and 13 bases separated the two germline ends. The CDR3 runs to 15 residues. Germline V gene data show CDR1 as SNHLY and CDR2 as FYNNEI. This CDR3 reads CASTYDRNSGNTIYF. The CDR3 nucleotides read TGTGCCAGCACCTACGACAGGAACTCTGGAAACACCATATATTTT.

The table lists this clone with a few counts. This chain links TRBV7-2 with TRBJ2-1; TRBD2 aligns across 8 bases. The V gene's germline CDR1 is SGHTA and CDR2 FQGNSA. V lost 1 base and J lost 3; bases outside the gene matches: 2. The CDR3 has 15 amino acids. In DNA form, the CDR3 reads TGTGCCAGCAGCTTAGGGCTAGCGGGCTACAATGAGCAGTTCTTC. Translating gives CASSLGLAGYNEQFF.

This chain joins TRBV19 and TRBJ1-1; D unresolved. The CDR3 runs to 13 residues. V lost 5 bases and J lost 4, with 11 bases in between. Germline V gene sequence: CDR1 LNHDA, CDR2 SQIVND (reference sequence). The CDR3 region is CASSRWEATEAFF. CDR3 nucleotides: TGTGCCAGTAGTCGATGGGAGGCCACTGAAGCTTTCTTT.

The chain recombines TRBV7-8 with TRBJ1-1; 10 nucleotides line up with TRBD1. Germline CDR1 SGHVS, CDR2 FQNEAQ. CDR3 length equals 16 residues. The J segment lost 0 bases and the V segment lost 5 bases, leaving 6 bases of the junction unmatched. The CDR3 nucleotides are TGTGCCAGCAGCCCGCGACAGGGGGCCTTGAACACTGAAGCTTTCTTT. It yields the protein CASSPRQGALNTEAFF.

V is TRBV7-9 and J is TRBJ2-3, with 7 bases aligning to TRBD2. Looked up from germline, CDR1 is SEHNR and CDR2 is FQNEAQ (reference sequence). V trimming: 2 bases; J trimming: 2 bases; junction bases outside the gene matches: 4. The CDR3 totals 15 residues. CDR3 in DNA: TGTGCCAGCAGCTTAAGCGGGATAAACACAGATACGCAGTATTTT. It is translated as CASSLSGINTDTQYF.

The rearrangement links TRBV9 to TRBJ2-3; 12 nucleotides agree with TRBD2. The CDR3 length is 16 residues. CDR1 is SGDLS and CDR2 is YYNGEE in the germline V gene. The J segment lost 5 bases and the V segment lost 6 bases, leaving 10 bases of the junction unmatched. CDR3 amino acids: CASILASGGARDTQYF. CDR3 nucleotides: TGTGCCAGCATCTTAGCTAGCGGGGGGGCAAGAGATACGCAGTATTTT.

The chain's CDR3 is CASSGINRGDYGYTF. The CDR3 DNA is TGTGCCAGTAGCGGTATTAACAGGGGCGACTATGGCTACACCTTC. J is TRBJ1-2 and V is TRBV19; 7 bases are shared with TRBD1. The junction had 10 bases not matched to a gene; V was cut back by 6 bases and J by 3 bases. CDR1 is LNHDA and CDR2 is SQIVND in the germline V gene (reference sequence). The CDR3 length is 15 residues.

The V and J genes are TRBV7-8 and TRBJ1-2, with no clear D. This CDR3 spans 16 amino acids. The V gene's germline CDR1 is SGHVS and CDR2 FQNEAQ. V was cut by 5 bases and J by 5 bases, with 21 bases left in between. The CDR3 DNA is TGTGCCAGCAGCCCTAGTCGAATCGCTCCGGGGTATGGCTACACCTTC. It yields the protein CASSPSRIAPGYGYTF.

This chain connects TRBV27 to TRBJ2-6; no clear D. V lost 5 bases to trimming and J lost 2 bases, with 7 bases between them. From germline, CDR1 is MNHEY and CDR2 SMNVEV (reference sequence). The CDR3 has 14 amino acids. CDR3 loop: CASSQPAGANVLTF. CDR3 DNA: TGTGCCAGCAGTCAACCGGCTGGGGCCAACGTCCTGACTTTC.

The chain joins TRBV27 to TRBJ1-2, with 8 nucleotides matching TRBD1. CDR3 length equals 14 residues. With V trimmed by 5 bases and J by 7 bases, 9 bases remained unmatched. Germline values: CDR1 MNHEY, CDR2 SMNVEV (reference sequence). CDR3: CASSPTQGARGYTF. In DNA, the CDR3 is TGTGCCAGCAGTCCCACTCAGGGGGCGCGTGGCTACACCTTC.

The rearrangement uses TRBV28 and TRBJ2-7; possibly TRBD2 for D (5 bases). Germline loops: CDR1 MDHEN, CDR2 SYDVKM. The CDR3 is 12 residues long. V dropped 5 bases and J dropped 7 bases, with 12 bases sitting between them. The CDR3 nucleotides are TGTGCCAGCAGTCGTGTTCCGGGGGAGCAGTACGTC. It translates to CASSRVPGEQYV.

This chain joins TRBV4-2 and TRBJ2-1; 7 bases agree with TRBD2. The CDR3 is made up of 17 amino acids. From germline, CDR1 is LGHNA and CDR2 YNFKEQ. The V segment lost 1 base and the J segment 6 bases; nucleotides outside the gene matches: 12. As DNA, the CDR3 is TGTGCCAGCAGCCAAGGCCCGGGGGGTCTAGCGGCCAATGAGCAGTTCTTC. Its protein is CASSQGPGGLAANEQFF.